This T cell receptor beta chain was sequenced in a study of shared clonotypes between healthy human individuals. The wider study: The study drew on two women and a few men aged 18 to 49 as donors.

The data were produced by immunoSEQ multiplex PCR, yet TCRdb's version contains in-frame clones alone and is incomplete. The table has approximately 2.3 million clones, roughly 93% seen once. The CDR3 runs 15 residues. Germline V gene sequence: CDR1 SNHLY, CDR2 FYNNEI. V was shortened by 7 bases and J by 4 bases, with 17 bases between the two germline ends. Adults of Caucasian background living in Nashville, Tennessee made up all donors. This receptor was identified in a man between 18 and 35 years old in good health. Some clones in this sample may be carry-over from other donors' samples. The sequencing sample was made of naive CD4+ T cells from PBMCs. Stated subset: CD45RA+ positively selected. V usage is TRBV2 and J usage is TRBJ1-5; D gene uncertain. CDR3 DNA: TGTGCCAGCACCTTCACAAGTCCGGTGAATCAGCCCCAGCATTTT. This sequence encodes CASTFTSPVNQPQHF.